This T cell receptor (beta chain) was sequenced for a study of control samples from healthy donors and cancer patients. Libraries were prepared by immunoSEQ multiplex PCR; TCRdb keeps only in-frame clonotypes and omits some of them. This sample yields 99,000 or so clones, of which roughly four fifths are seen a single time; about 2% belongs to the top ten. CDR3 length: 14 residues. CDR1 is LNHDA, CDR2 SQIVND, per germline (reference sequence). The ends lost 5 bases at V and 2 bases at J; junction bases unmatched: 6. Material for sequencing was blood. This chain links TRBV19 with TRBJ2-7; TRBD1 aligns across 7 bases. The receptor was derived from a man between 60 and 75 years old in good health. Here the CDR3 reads CASSEGQRPYEQYF. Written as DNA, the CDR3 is TGTGCCAGTAGTGAGGGACAGAGACCCTACGAGCAGTACTTC. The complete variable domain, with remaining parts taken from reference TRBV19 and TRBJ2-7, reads DGGITQSPKYLFRKEGQNVTLSCEQNLNHDAMYWYRQDPGQGLRLIYYSQIVNDFQKGDIAEGYSVSREKKESFPLTVTSAQKNPTAFYLCASSEGQRPYEQYFGPGTRLTVT.